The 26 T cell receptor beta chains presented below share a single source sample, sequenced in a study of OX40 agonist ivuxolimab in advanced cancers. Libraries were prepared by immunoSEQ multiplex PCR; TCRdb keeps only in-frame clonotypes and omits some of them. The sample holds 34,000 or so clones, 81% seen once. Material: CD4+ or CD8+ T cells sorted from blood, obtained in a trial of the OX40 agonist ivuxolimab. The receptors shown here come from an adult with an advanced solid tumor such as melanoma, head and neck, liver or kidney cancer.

CDR3 in amino acids: CASSLLRVRSYNEQFF. The CDR3 nucleotides are TGTGCCAGCAGTTTACTCAGGGTGAGGTCCTACAATGAGCAGTTCTTC. V and J are TRBV28 and TRBJ2-1, with D possibly TRBD1 on 5 matching bases. CDR3 length: 16 residues. Germline V gives CDR1 MDHEN, CDR2 SYDVKM. Between the trimmed V and J ends, which lost 2 bases and 1 base, there was a span of 12 bases.

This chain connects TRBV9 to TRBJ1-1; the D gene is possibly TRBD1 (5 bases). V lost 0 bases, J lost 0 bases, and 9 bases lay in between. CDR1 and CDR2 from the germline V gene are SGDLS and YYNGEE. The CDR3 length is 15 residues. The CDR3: CASSVGGAMNTEAFF. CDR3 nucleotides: TGTGCCAGCAGCGTAGGTGGGGCTATGAACACTGAAGCTTTCTTT.

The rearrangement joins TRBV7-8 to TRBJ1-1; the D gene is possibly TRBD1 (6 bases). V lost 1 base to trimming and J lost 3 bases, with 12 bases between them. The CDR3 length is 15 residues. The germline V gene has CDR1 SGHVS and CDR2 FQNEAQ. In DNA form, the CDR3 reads TGTGCCAGCAGCTTAGGAGGGGGGCGTCACACTGAAGCTTTCTTT. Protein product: CASSLGGGRHTEAFF.

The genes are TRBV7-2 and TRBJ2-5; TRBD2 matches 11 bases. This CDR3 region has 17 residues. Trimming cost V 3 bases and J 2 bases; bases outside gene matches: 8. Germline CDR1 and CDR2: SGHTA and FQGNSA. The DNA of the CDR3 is TGTGCCAGCAGCTTTTTACCCGGGACTAGCGGACAAGAGACCCAGTACTTC. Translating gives CASSFLPGTSGQETQYF. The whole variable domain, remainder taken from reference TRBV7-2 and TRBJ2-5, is GAGVSQSPSNKVTEKGKDVELRCDPISGHTALYWYRQSLGQGLEFLIYFQGNSAPDKSGLPSDRFSAERTGGSVSTLTIQRTQQEDSAVYLCASSFLPGTSGQETQYFGPGTRLLVL.

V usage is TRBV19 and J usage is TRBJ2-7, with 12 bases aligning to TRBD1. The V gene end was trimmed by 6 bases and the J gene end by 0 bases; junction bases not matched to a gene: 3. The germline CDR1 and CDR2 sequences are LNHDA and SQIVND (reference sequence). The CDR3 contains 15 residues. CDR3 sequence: CASRPGQGASYEQYF. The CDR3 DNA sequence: TGTGCCAGTAGACCGGGACAGGGGGCCTCCTACGAGCAGTACTTC.

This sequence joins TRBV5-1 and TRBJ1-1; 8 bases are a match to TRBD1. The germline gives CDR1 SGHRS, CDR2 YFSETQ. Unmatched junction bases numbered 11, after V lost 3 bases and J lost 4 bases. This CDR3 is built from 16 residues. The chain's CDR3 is CASSSVRQGASTEAFF. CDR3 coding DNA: TGCGCCAGCAGCTCGGTGAGGCAGGGGGCGAGCACTGAAGCTTTCTTT.

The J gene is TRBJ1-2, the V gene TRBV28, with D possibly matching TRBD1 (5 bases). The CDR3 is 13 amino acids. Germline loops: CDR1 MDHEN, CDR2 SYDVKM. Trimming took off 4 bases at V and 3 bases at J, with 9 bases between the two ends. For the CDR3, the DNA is TGTGCCAGCAGTTCGATGACAGACTATGGCTACACCTTC. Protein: CASSSMTDYGYTF.

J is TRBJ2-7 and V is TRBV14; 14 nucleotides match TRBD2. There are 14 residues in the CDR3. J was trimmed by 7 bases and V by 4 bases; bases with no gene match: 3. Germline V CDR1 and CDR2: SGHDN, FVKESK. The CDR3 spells CASSRRLAGGEQYF. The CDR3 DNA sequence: TGTGCCAGCAGCCGTCGACTAGCGGGGGGGGAGCAGTACTTC.

The CDR3 reads CASRETGRSGEQYF. Written as DNA, the CDR3 is TGTGCCAGCAGGGAGACAGGGAGGTCGGGGGAGCAGTACTTC. This rearrangement joins TRBV6-1 to TRBJ2-7, with D possibly TRBD1 on 7 matching bases. The CDR3 sequence is 14 residues long. Trimming shortened V by 6 bases and J by 7 bases, and 19 bases separated the two germline ends. Looked up from germline, CDR1 is MNHNS and CDR2 is SASEGT.

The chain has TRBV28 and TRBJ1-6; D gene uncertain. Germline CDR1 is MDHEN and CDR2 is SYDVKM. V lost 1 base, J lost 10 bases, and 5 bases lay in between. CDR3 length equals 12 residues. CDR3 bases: TGTGCCAGCAGTTTATACGGATCACCCCTCCACTTT. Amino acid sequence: CASSLYGSPLHF.

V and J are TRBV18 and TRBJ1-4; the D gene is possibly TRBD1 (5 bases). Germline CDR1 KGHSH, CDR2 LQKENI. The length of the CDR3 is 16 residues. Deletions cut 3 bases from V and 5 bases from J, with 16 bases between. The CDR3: CASSPNKGELNEKLFF. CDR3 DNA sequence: TGTGCCAGCTCACCGAATAAAGGGGAACTAAATGAAAAACTGTTTTTT.

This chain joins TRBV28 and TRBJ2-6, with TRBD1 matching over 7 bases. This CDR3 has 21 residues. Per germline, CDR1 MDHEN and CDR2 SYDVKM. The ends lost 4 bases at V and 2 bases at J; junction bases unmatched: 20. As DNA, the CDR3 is TGTGCCAGCAGTTCAAGGTGGATAGTCGGACAGGCTCATCCTGGGGCCAACGTCCTGACTTTC. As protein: CASSSRWIVGQAHPGANVLTF.

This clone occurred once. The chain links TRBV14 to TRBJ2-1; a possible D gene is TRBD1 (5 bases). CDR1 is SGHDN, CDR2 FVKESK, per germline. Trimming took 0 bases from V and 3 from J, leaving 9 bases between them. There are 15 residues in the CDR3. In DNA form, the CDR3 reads TGTGCCAGCAGCCAAGAATCTACAGGCTACAATGAGCAGTTCTTC. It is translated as CASSQESTGYNEQFF.

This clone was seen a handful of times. CDR3: CASSPSFGVAYEQYF. The CDR3 DNA sequence: TGTGCCAGTAGTCCCTCGTTTGGGGTAGCCTACGAGCAGTACTTC. The chain uses TRBV19 and TRBJ2-7, with D hard to call. V was pared by 5 bases and J by 2 bases, with 16 bases between. Germline V CDR1 and CDR2: LNHDA, SQIVND (reference sequence). There are 15 residues in the CDR3.

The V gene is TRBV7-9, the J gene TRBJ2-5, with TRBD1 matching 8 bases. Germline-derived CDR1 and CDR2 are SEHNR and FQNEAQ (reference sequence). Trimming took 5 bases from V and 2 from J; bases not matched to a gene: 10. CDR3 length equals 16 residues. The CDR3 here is CASSNGVRGHQETQYF. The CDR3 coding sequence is TGTGCCAGCAGCAACGGTGTCAGGGGGCATCAAGAGACCCAGTACTTC.

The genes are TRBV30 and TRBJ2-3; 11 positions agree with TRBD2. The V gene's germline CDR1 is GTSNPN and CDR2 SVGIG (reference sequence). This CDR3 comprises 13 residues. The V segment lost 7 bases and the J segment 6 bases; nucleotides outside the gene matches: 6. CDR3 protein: CAFTLAGADTQYF. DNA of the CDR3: TGTGCCTTTACACTAGCGGGAGCGGATACGCAGTATTTT.

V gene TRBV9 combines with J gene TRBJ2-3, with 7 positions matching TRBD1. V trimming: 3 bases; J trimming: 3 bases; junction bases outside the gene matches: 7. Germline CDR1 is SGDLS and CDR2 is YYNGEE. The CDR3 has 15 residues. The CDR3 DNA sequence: TGTGCCAGCAGCGCTTTAACAGGGGTGACAGATACGCAGTATTTT. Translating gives CASSALTGVTDTQYF.

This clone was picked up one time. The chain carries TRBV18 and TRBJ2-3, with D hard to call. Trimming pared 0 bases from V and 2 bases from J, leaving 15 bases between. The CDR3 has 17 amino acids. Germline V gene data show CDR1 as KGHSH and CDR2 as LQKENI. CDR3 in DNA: TGTGCCAGCTCACCACCCGGGTCCAAGACCTTCACAGATACGCAGTATTTT. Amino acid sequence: CASSPPGSKTFTDTQYF.

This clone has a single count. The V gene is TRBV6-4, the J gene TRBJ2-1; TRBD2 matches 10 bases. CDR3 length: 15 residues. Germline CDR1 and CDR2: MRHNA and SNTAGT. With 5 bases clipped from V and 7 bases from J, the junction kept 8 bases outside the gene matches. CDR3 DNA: TGTGCCAGCAGTTCGGGGTTAGCGGGAGGTAATGAGCAGTTCTTC. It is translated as CASSSGLAGGNEQFF.

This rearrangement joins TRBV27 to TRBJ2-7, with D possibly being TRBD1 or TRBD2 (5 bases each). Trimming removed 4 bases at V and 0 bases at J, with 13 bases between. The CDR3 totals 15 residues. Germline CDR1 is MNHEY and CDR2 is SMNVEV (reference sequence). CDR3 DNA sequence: TGTGCCAGCAGTTGGGACCTCCTAAGCTCCTACGAGCAGTACTTC. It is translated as CASSWDLLSSYEQYF.

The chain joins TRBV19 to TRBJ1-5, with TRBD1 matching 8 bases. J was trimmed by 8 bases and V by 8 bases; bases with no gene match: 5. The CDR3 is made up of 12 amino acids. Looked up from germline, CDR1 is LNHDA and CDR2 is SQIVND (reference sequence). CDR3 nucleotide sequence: TGTGCCAGTGACAGGGGCTTTGAGCCCCAGCATTTT. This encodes CASDRGFEPQHF.

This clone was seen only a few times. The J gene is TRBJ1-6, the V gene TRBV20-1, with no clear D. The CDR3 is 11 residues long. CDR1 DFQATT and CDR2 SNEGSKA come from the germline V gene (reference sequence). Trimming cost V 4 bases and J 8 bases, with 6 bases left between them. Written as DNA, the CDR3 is TGCAGTGCTAATGTCGATTCACCCCTCCACTTT. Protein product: CSANVDSPLHF.

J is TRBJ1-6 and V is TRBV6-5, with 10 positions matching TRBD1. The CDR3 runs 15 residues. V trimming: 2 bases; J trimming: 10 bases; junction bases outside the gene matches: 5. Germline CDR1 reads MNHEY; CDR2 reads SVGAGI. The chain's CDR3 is CASSYVGTGASPLHF. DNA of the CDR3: TGTGCCAGCAGTTACGTAGGGACAGGGGCCTCACCCCTCCACTTT.

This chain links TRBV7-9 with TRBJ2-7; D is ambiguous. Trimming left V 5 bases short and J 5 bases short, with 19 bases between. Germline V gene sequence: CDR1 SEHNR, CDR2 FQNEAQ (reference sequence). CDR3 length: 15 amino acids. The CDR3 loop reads CASSPKRRTGHEQYF. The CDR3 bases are TGTGCCAGCAGCCCAAAACGGCGGACGGGCCACGAGCAGTACTTC. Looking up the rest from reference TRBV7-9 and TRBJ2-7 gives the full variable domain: DTGVSQNPRHKITKRGQNVTFRCDPISEHNRLYWYRQTLGQGPEFLTYFQNEAQLEKSRLLSDRFSAERPKGSFSTLEIQRTEQGDSAMYLCASSPKRRTGHEQYFGPGTRLTVT.

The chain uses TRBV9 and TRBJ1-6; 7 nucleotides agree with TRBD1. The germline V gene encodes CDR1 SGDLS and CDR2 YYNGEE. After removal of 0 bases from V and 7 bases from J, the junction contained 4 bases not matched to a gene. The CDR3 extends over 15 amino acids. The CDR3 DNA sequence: TGTGCCAGCAGCGTAGAGGACAGGAAAAATTCACCCCTCCACTTT. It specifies CASSVEDRKNSPLHF.

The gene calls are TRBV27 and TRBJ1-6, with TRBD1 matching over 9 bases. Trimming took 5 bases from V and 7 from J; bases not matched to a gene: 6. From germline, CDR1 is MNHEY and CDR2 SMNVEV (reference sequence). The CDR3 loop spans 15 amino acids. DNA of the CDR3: TGTGCCAGCAGTCCGACAGGGGGGAGAAATTCACCCCTCCACTTT. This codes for CASSPTGGRNSPLHF.